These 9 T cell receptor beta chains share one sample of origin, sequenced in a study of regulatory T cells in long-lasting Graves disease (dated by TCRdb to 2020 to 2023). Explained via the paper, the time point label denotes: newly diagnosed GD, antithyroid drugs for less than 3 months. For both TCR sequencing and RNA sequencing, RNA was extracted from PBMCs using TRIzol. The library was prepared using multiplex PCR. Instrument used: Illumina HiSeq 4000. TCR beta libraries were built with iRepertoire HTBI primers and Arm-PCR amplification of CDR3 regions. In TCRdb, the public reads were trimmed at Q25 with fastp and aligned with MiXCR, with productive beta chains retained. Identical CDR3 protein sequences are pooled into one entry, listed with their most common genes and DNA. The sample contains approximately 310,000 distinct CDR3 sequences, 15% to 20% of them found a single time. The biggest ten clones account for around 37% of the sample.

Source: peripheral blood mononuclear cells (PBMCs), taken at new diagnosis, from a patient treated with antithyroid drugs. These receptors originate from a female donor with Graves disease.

The CDR3 DNA sequence: TGTGCCAGCAGCTTAGGGACAGGTTCCTACAATGAGCAGTTCTTC. Translated, it gives CASSLGTGSYNEQFF. The V and J genes are TRBV11-1 and TRBJ2-7; 7 nucleotides agree with TRBD1. The J call is doubtful: the DNA matches TRBJ2-1 better. CDR1 and CDR2 from the germline V gene are SGHAT and FQDESV (reference sequence). The CDR3 contains 15 residues.

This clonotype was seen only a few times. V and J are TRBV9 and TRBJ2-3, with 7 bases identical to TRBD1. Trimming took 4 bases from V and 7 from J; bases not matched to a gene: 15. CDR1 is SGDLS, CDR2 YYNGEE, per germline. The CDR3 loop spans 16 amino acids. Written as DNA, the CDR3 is TGTGCCAGCAGCTCCCACCCCCACTACAGGGGCCATACGCAGTATTTT. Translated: CASSSHPHYRGHTQYF.

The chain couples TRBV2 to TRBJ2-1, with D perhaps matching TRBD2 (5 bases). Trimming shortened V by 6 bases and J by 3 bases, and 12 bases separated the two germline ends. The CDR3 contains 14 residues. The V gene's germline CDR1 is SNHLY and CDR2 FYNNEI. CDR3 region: CASSPRGNYNEQFF. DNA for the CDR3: TGTGCCAGCAGCCCCCGAGGGAACTACAATGAGCAGTTCTTC.

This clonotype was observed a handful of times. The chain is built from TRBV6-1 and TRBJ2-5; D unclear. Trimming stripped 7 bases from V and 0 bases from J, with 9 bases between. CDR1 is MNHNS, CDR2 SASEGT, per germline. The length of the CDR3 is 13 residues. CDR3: CASNSGHQETQYF. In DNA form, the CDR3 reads TGTGCCAGCAATTCAGGACACCAAGAGACCCAGTACTTC.

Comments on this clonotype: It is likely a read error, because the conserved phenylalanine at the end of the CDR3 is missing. The CDR3, as DNA: TGCAGTGCTAGAGCCACGGAGGGGGGCGAGCAGTACCTC. Protein sequence: CSARATEGGEQYL. V gene TRBV20-1 combines with J gene TRBJ2-7, with D perhaps assigned TRBD1 or TRBD2 (6 bases each). This CDR3 has 13 residues. V was cut by 1 base and J by 6 bases, with 13 bases left in between. Germline CDR1 reads DFQATT; CDR2 reads SNEGSKA (reference sequence).

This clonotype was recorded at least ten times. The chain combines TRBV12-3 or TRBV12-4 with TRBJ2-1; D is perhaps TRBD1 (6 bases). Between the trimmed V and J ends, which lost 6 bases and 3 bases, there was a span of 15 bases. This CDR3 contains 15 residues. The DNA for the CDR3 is TGTGCCAGCAGCCCAGGACAGATAGACTACAATGAGCAGTTCTTC. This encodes CASSPGQIDYNEQFF.

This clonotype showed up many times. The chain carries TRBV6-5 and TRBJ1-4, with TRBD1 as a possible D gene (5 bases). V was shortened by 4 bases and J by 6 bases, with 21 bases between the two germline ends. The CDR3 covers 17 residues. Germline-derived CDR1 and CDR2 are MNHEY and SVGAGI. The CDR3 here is CASSSTDFRDPDEKLFF. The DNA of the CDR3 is TGTGCCAGCAGTTCGACAGATTTTCGGGACCCAGATGAAAAACTGTTTTTT.

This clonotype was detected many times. CDR3 loop: CASSTSAGPHYTGELFF. The CDR3 coding sequence is TGTGCCAGCAGTACCTCCGCCGGACCCCACTACACCGGGGAGCTGTTTTTT. The chain joins TRBV27 to TRBJ2-2; D gene ambiguous. V lost 5 bases and J 3 bases, leaving 19 bases between the germline ends. This CDR3 spans 17 amino acids. Germline assignment: CDR1 MNHEY and CDR2 SMNVEV (reference sequence).

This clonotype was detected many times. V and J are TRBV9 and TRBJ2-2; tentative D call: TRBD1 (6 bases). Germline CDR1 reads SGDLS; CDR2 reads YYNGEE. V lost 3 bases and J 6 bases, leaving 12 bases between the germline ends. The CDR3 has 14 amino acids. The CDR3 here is CASSGSTGPGELFF. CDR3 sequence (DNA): TGTGCCAGCAGCGGATCGACAGGTCCCGGGGAGCTGTTTTTT. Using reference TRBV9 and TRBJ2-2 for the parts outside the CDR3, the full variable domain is DSGVTQTPKHLITATGQRVTLRCSPRSGDLSVYWYQQSLDQGLQFLIQYYNGEERAKGNILERFSAQQFPDLHSELNLSSLELGDSALYFCASSGSTGPGELFFGEGSRLTVL.